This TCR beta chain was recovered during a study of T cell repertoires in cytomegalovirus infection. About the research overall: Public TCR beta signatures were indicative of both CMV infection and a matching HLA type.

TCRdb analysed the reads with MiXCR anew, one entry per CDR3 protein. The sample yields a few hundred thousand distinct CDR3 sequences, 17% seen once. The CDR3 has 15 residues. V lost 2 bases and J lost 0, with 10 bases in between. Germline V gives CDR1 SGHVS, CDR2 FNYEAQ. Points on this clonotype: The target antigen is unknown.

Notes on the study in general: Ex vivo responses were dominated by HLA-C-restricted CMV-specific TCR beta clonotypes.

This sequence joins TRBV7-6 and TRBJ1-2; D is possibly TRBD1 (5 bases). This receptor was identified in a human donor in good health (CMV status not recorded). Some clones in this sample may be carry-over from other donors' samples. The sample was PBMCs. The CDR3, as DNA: TGTGCCAGCAGCTTATCCGGGGGAGCTAACTATGGCTACACCTTC. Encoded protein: CASSLSGGANYGYTF.